A selection of T cell receptor beta chains follows, all from one sample in a study of T cell responses to AZD1222 COVID-19 vaccine. The protocol was immunoSEQ multiplex PCR, while the TCRdb copy is restricted to in-frame clones and leaves out a portion. Among about 160,000 clones listed, roughly 94% were seen once. Source: peripheral blood, taken 28 days after the second AZD1222 dose. The receptors here all came from an adult who received the AZD1222 COVID-19 vaccine. Each CDR3 is given with its conserved first and last residue. The order of the fields is D gene, clone size, J gene, V gene, CDR3 protein, CDR3 DNA. D genes are given only for firm matches. Size is stated for part of the rows, as once, few or many counts, or as a class when the clone is expanded.

>TRBD1|NA|TRBJ2-1|TRBV6-6
CASSYDRTGSNEQFF
TGTGCCAGCAGTTACGACCGGACAGGGAGCAATGAGCAGTTCTTC
>TRBD1|NA|TRBJ2-2|TRBV9
CASSVLQGASGELFF
TGTGCCAGCAGCGTACTACAGGGGGCTTCCGGGGAGCTGTTTTTT
>TRBD1|NA|TRBJ1-1|TRBV15
CATKQGDKVMNTEAFF
TGTGCCACCAAACAGGGGGATAAGGTGATGAACACTGAAGCTTTCTTT
>TRBD1|NA|TRBJ1-2|TRBV27
CASSAAGTGDYGYTF
TGTGCCAGCAGTGCCGCCGGGACAGGGGACTATGGCTACACCTTC
>NA|NA|TRBJ1-1|TRBV19
CASSIMARNTEAFF
TGTGCCAGTAGTATCATGGCGAGGAACACTGAAGCTTTCTTT
>NA|NA|TRBJ1-5|TRBV2
CASSEIGSNQPQHF
TGTGCCAGCAGTGAAATAGGGAGTAATCAGCCCCAGCATTTT
>TRBD1|NA|TRBJ2-7|TRBV6-5
CASSYDRVSYEQYF
TGTGCCAGCAGTTACGACAGGGTCTCCTACGAGCAGTACTTC
>NA|NA|TRBJ1-3|TRBV2
CASTLGIGANSGNTIYF
TGTGCCAGCACCTTGGGGATAGGGGCCAACTCTGGAAACACCATATATTTT
>NA|NA|TRBJ1-3|TRBV25-1
CASSDWSSGNTIYF
TGTGCCAGCAGTGACTGGAGCTCTGGAAACACCATATATTTT
>TRBD1|NA|TRBJ1-3|TRBV7-2
CASSPTGAGNTIYF
TGTGCCAGCAGCCCGACAGGGGCCGGAAACACCATATATTTT
>NA|NA|TRBJ2-4|TRBV27
CASSRLDVGGRQYF
TGTGCCAGCAGCCGACTGGACGTTGGCGGGCGTCAGTACTTC
>NA|NA|TRBJ1-6|TRBV30
CAWSSRGGNNSPLHF
TGTGCCTGGAGTTCCCGGGGAGGAAATAATTCACCCCTCCACTTT
>TRBD2|few|TRBJ2-1|TRBV5-5
CASSLTGRAYNEQFF
TGTGCCAGCAGCTTGACCGGGAGGGCCTACAATGAGCAGTTCTTC
>NA|NA|TRBJ1-3|TRBV11-2
CASSSLKEGAGNTIYF
TGTGCCAGCAGCTCCCTAAAGGAGGGCGCTGGAAACACCATATATTTT
>NA|NA|TRBJ2-6|TRBV30
CAWAPGVSGANVLTF
TGTGCCTGGGCCCCCGGGGTCTCTGGGGCCAACGTCCTGACTTTC
>TRBD2|NA|TRBJ2-1|TRBV3-1/TRBV3-2
CASSQGRVAGGPQFF
TGTGCCAGCAGCCAAGGGAGGGTAGCGGGAGGGCCCCAGTTCTTC
>TRBD2|NA|TRBJ2-1|TRBV10-3
CAISDLAGGRNEQFF
TGTGCCATCAGTGACCTAGCGGGAGGGAGGAATGAGCAGTTCTTC
>NA|NA|TRBJ2-1|TRBV6-4
CASSDSGGQPYNEQFF
TGTGCCAGCAGTGACTCTGGTGGCCAACCCTACAATGAGCAGTTCTTC
>TRBD2|NA|TRBJ2-1|TRBV2
CASSVTSGRASSYNEQFF
TGTGCCAGCAGTGTGACTAGCGGGAGAGCTAGCTCCTACAATGAGCAGTTCTTC
>TRBD2|once|TRBJ2-3|TRBV3-1/TRBV3-2
CASSQNQLAGGGDTQYF
TGTGCCAGCAGCCAGAACCAACTAGCGGGAGGGGGAGATACGCAGTATTTT
>NA|NA|TRBJ2-2|TRBV6-1
CASSEQDLTGELFF
TGTGCCAGCAGTGAACAGGACTTGACCGGGGAGCTGTTTTTT
>TRBD1|NA|TRBJ1-1|TRBV28
CASSLQGALNTEAFF
TGTGCCAGCAGTCTTCAGGGGGCGCTTAACACTGAAGCTTTCTTT
>TRBD2|NA|TRBJ2-7|TRBV7-9
CASSLVVASGIHEQYF
TGTGCCAGCAGCTTAGTTGTGGCTAGCGGGATTCACGAGCAGTACTTC
>TRBD2|NA|TRBJ2-2|TRBV2
CASRATSGSNTGELFF
TGTGCCAGCAGGGCAACTAGCGGGTCGAACACCGGGGAGCTGTTTTTT
>NA|NA|TRBJ1-1|TRBV7-6
CASSFTRGTEAFF
TGTGCCAGCAGCTTCACGAGGGGGACTGAAGCTTTCTTT
>TRBD2|NA|TRBJ2-1|TRBV18
CASSPPGTSGPTEQFF
TGTGCCAGCTCACCACCCGGGACTAGCGGGCCGACTGAGCAGTTCTTC
>NA|NA|TRBJ1-3|TRBV7-9
CASSPGGYAGNTIYF
TGTGCCAGCAGCCCAGGAGGGTATGCTGGAAACACCATATATTTT
>NA|NA|TRBJ2-1|TRBV5-4
CASSLGRPEFNNEQFF
TGTGCCAGCAGCTTGGGTAGGCCCGAGTTTAACAATGAGCAGTTCTTC
>NA|NA|TRBJ2-2|TRBV4-1
CASSPYLNTGELFF
TGCGCCAGCAGCCCCTACCTCAACACCGGGGAGCTGTTTTTT
>TRBD2|NA|TRBJ2-1|TRBV27
CASSAEGLAGGPLRHNEQFF
TGTGCCAGCAGTGCCGAAGGACTAGCGGGAGGGCCCTTGAGGCACAATGAGCAGTTCTTC
>TRBD1|NA|TRBJ2-7|TRBV6-6
CASSLTGVYEQYF
TGTGCCAGCAGTTTGACAGGGGTCTACGAGCAGTACTTC
>NA|NA|TRBJ2-2|TRBV18
CASSPARDSTGELFF
TGTGCCAGCTCACCAGCCAGGGACTCCACCGGGGAGCTGTTTTTT
>TRBD2|NA|TRBJ2-1|TRBV11-3
CASSLEASGSYNEQFF
TGTGCCAGCAGCTTAGAGGCTAGCGGCTCCTACAATGAGCAGTTCTTC
>TRBD2|few|TRBJ2-2|TRBV5-6
CASSPGGAGAGELFF
TGTGCCAGCAGCCCCGGGGGGGCGGGAGCCGGGGAGCTGTTTTTT
>NA|NA|TRBJ1-2|TRBV6-5
CASGTKPAGYTF
TGTGCCAGCGGTACAAAACCGGCTGGCTACACCTTC
>NA|NA|TRBJ2-7|TRBV7-6
CASTLDGGVAYEQYF
TGTGCCAGCACGCTAGACGGCGGAGTAGCCTACGAGCAGTACTTC
>NA|once|TRBJ2-7|TRBV6-5
CASRQAHQRLEQYF
TGTGCCAGCAGGCAGGCACACCAGCGATTGGAGCAGTACTTC
>TRBD2|NA|TRBJ2-7|TRBV3-1/TRBV3-2
CASSQGLAGGKQYF
TGTGCCAGCAGCCAAGGACTAGCGGGTGGGAAGCAGTACTTC
>NA|once|TRBJ1-3|TRBV4-3
CASSYNTASGNTIYF
TGCGCCAGCAGCTACAACACAGCCTCTGGAAACACCATATATTTT
>NA|NA|TRBJ2-5|TRBV19
CASSIDLSTGKYQETQYF
TGTGCCAGTAGTATAGATCTAAGTACAGGGAAGTACCAAGAGACCCAGTACTTC
>TRBD1|NA|TRBJ2-1|TRBV18
CASSPKDRGSYNEQFF
TGTGCCAGCTCACCAAAGGACAGGGGCTCCTACAATGAGCAGTTCTTC
>NA|once|TRBJ1-2|TRBV11-2
CASSFSGPAGYGYTF
TGTGCCAGCAGCTTTTCGGGCCCTGCTGGCTATGGCTACACCTTC